The 24 T cell receptor beta chains given below trace back to one sample, sequenced in a study of CD8+CD57+ T cells in acquired aplastic anemia. Genomic DNA, the template, was used for profiling of the TCR beta VDJ and CDR3. TCRdb analysed the reads with MiXCR anew, one entry per CDR3 protein. The sample lists around 190,000 distinct CDR3 sequences; approximately 60% were seen once. Sequencing used sorted CD4+, CD8+, or CD8+CD57+ T cells (not recorded which) from PBMCs. The receptors stem from a human donor in good health.

V gene TRBV2 combines with J gene TRBJ2-7, with 8 bases fitting TRBD2. CDR3 length: 12 amino acids. V shed 7 bases, J shed 3 bases, and the junction held 2 bases outside the gene matches. Germline CDR1 reads SNHLY; CDR2 reads FYNNEI. The CDR3 loop is CASTGGDYEQYF. CDR3 in DNA: TGTGCCAGCACCGGGGGGGACTACGAGCAGTACTTC.

The sample holds many counts of this clonotype. In DNA, the CDR3 is TGTGCCAGCAGCTTAAAAGAACGAGGGGCGGGAGACTACAATGAGCAGTTCTTC. Amino acid sequence: CASSLKERGAGDYNEQFF. The V gene is TRBV7-3, the J gene TRBJ2-1, with 7 positions matching TRBD2. Germline trimming cut 1 base from V and 3 bases from J; bases unmatched to any gene: 12. The CDR3 is 18 amino acids. Germline loops: CDR1 SGHTA, CDR2 FQGTGA.

This chain joins TRBV7-2 and TRBJ2-7; TRBD1 matches 7 bases. V shed 11 bases, J shed 4 bases, and the junction held 14 bases outside the gene matches. Germline loops: CDR1 SGHTA, CDR2 FQGNSA. The CDR3 is made up of 14 amino acids. The CDR3 protein is CAGGPDRDKYEQYF. The CDR3, as DNA: TGTGCCGGGGGCCCAGACAGGGACAAGTACGAGCAGTACTTC. Using reference TRBV7-2 and TRBJ2-7 for the parts outside the CDR3, the full variable domain is GAGVSQSPSNKVTEKGKDVELRCDPISGHTALYWYRQSLGQGLEFLIYFQGNSAPDKSGLPSDRFSAERTGGSVSTLTIQRTQQEDSAVYLCAGGPDRDKYEQYFGPGTRLTVT.

This clonotype was picked up many times. This chain uses TRBV6-5 with TRBJ2-1, with TRBD2 identical over 7 bases. Germline CDR1 is MNHEY and CDR2 is SVGAGI. Trimming took 4 bases from V and 4 from J; bases not matched to a gene: 10. The length of the CDR3 is 16 residues. CDR3 loop: CASSWFLSGTYNEQFF. The CDR3 DNA sequence: TGTGCCAGCAGTTGGTTTCTGAGCGGGACGTACAATGAGCAGTTCTTC.

The table lists this clonotype with a few counts. The CDR3 is CSASSRDRTYEQYF. CDR3 bases: TGCAGTGCTAGCTCACGGGACCGAACCTACGAGCAGTACTTC. This chain links TRBV20-1 with TRBJ2-7, with D perhaps TRBD1 or TRBD2 (5 bases each). With 3 bases removed from V and 2 bases from J, the gap between germline ends came to 14 bases. This CDR3 spans 14 amino acids. Germline assignment: CDR1 DFQATT and CDR2 SNEGSKA (reference sequence).

This clonotype showed up just once. The junction and the germline gene differ at one end; a read error may be behind it. V gene TRBV15 combines with J gene TRBJ2-3; perhaps TRBD2 as D (6 bases). Per the germline V gene, CDR1 is LNHNV and CDR2 is YYDKDF (reference sequence). The CDR3 length is 15 residues. Here the CDR3 reads CATSSGGSLGSQGDF. The CDR3 DNA follows: TGTGCCACCAGCAGTGGGGGGAGCCTAGGGTCTCAAGGGGATTTT.

This clonotype was detected only a few times. The chain joins TRBV7-9 to TRBJ2-3, with D possibly TRBD2 on 6 matching bases. V lost 3 bases, J lost 4 bases, and 14 bases lay in between. CDR1 is SEHNR and CDR2 is FQNEAQ in the germline V gene (reference sequence). The CDR3 length is 15 residues. CDR3 coding DNA: TGTGCCAGCAGCTTTGGGGGAGGAGGTCCAGATACGCAGTATTTT. This codes for CASSFGGGGPDTQYF.

The J gene is TRBJ2-1, the V gene TRBV15; unclear D gene. In germline, CDR1 is LNHNV, CDR2 YYDKDF (reference sequence). The CDR3 has 14 residues. V lost 5 bases to trimming and J lost 9 bases, with 17 bases between them. The CDR3 DNA sequence: TGTGCCACCAGCTTCGACCGGTGGCCGCTTGAGCAGTTCTTC. This codes for CATSFDRWPLEQFF.

The chain combines TRBV5-6 with TRBJ2-1; a possible D gene is TRBD1 (6 bases). Between the trimmed V and J ends, which lost 1 base and 7 bases, there was a span of 9 bases. Germline lookup yields CDR1 SGHDT and CDR2 YYEEEE. The CDR3 contains 13 residues. The CDR3 DNA reads TGTGCCAGCAGCTTGCAGGGGTGGAATGAGCAGTTCTTC. Encoded protein: CASSLQGWNEQFF.

This clonotype was detected many times. CDR3 nucleotides: TGCGCCAGCAGCCTTAGAGCGGGAGGATCCACAGATACGCAGTATTTT. This encodes CASSLRAGGSTDTQYF. This chain uses TRBV5-1 with TRBJ2-3; the match to TRBD2 covers 9 bases. V lost 4 bases, J lost 2 bases, and 8 bases stayed unmatched. CDR1 is SGHRS, CDR2 YFSETQ, per germline. The CDR3 runs 16 residues.

The chain is built from TRBV20-1 and TRBJ1-6; the D gene is possibly TRBD1 (5 bases). The length of the CDR3 is 12 residues. V dropped 8 bases and J dropped 7 bases, with 12 bases sitting between them. The germline CDR1 and CDR2 sequences are DFQATT and SNEGSKA (reference sequence). The CDR3 sequence: CSLGRANSPLHF. In DNA form, the CDR3 reads TGCAGTCTGGGCAGGGCAAATTCACCCCTCCACTTT.

This clonotype was counted many times. V is TRBV3-1 and J is TRBJ2-7; unclear D gene. CDR1 and CDR2 (germline): LGHDT, YNNKEL (reference sequence). V was shortened by 1 base and J by 0 bases, with 7 bases between the two germline ends. CDR3 size: 14 residues. The CDR3, as DNA: TGTGCCAGCAGCCAAGGTTACGGCTCCTACGAGCAGTACTTC. Residues: CASSQGYGSYEQYF.

The V call is TRBV20-1, the J call TRBJ2-7; 11 bases fit TRBD1. Germline values: CDR1 DFQATT, CDR2 SNEGSKA (reference sequence). J lost 6 bases, V lost 6 bases, and 13 bases had no gene match. The length of the CDR3 is 15 residues. The CDR3 spells CSATNSAGTGGEQYF. The CDR3, as DNA: TGCAGTGCCACGAACTCCGCCGGGACAGGGGGCGAGCAGTACTTC.

V usage is TRBV20-1 and J usage is TRBJ2-3; 8 bases align to TRBD2. Trimming at V came to 7 bases and at J to 2 bases, leaving 8 bases not matched to a gene. Per germline, CDR1 DFQATT and CDR2 SNEGSKA (reference sequence). The CDR3 covers 14 residues. CDR3 sequence reads: CSGTSLAHTDTQYF. The CDR3 DNA reads TGCAGTGGGACTAGCTTGGCTCACACAGATACGCAGTATTTT.

The J gene is TRBJ2-4, the V gene TRBV3-1, with 7 bases lining up with TRBD2. CDR3 length: 17 residues. After removal of 2 bases from V and 9 bases from J, the junction contained 16 bases not matched to a gene. CDR1 LGHDT and CDR2 YNNKEL come from the germline V gene (reference sequence). DNA of the CDR3: TGTGCCAGCAGCCAAACGTCCTCGACTAGCCATTTTTTCATTCAGTACTTC. It translates to CASSQTSSTSHFFIQYF.

V is TRBV7-9 and J is TRBJ1-1; 7 bases match TRBD1. The CDR3 consists of 13 residues. With V trimmed by 5 bases and J by 6 bases, 6 bases remained unmatched. From germline, CDR1 is SEHNR and CDR2 FQNEAQ (reference sequence). The CDR3 here is CASSHRDSSEAFF. In DNA, the CDR3 is TGTGCCAGCAGCCACCGGGACAGTTCTGAAGCTTTCTTT.

V usage is TRBV7-9 and J usage is TRBJ2-7; D not certain. The V end was cut by 4 bases, the J end by 0 bases, with 7 bases between. The length of the CDR3 is 13 residues. Germline V gene sequence: CDR1 SEHNR, CDR2 FQNEAQ (reference sequence). As DNA, the CDR3 is TGTGCCAGCAGCTCGGCCCTCTCCTACGAGCAGTACTTC. Protein sequence: CASSSALSYEQYF. Full variable domain (outside the CDR3, taken from reference TRBV7-9 and TRBJ2-7): DTGVSQNPRHKITKRGQNVTFRCDPISEHNRLYWYRQTLGQGPEFLTYFQNEAQLEKSRLLSDRFSAERPKGSFSTLEIQRTEQGDSAMYLCASSSALSYEQYFGPGTRLTVT.

The rearrangement joins TRBV7-8 to TRBJ2-5; D is ambiguous. V lost 6 bases and J 10 bases, leaving 27 bases between the germline ends. Germline-derived CDR1 and CDR2 are SGHVS and FQNEAQ. CDR3 length: 16 amino acids. The DNA of the CDR3 is TGTGCCAGCAGTCACACCAGTACGAGGAGATACGCAAACCAGTACTTC. Its translation: CASSHTSTRRYANQYF.

The V and J genes are TRBV9 and TRBJ2-5; D is unclear. The V and J ends lost 3 bases and 0 bases respectively, with 15 bases between them. In germline, CDR1 is SGDLS, CDR2 YYNGEE. The CDR3 runs to 16 residues. The CDR3 DNA is TGTGCCAGCAGCGCCCCGTTCGGCAGGAACCAAGAGACCCAGTACTTC. Translation: CASSAPFGRNQETQYF.

The CDR3 loop reads CASRRTGGVTEAFF. The CDR3 DNA follows: TGTGCCAGCAGACGGACAGGGGGCGTCACTGAAGCTTTCTTT. The J gene is TRBJ1-1, the V gene TRBV6-2 or TRBV6-3; 11 positions agree with TRBD1. V shed 6 bases and J 4 bases; nucleotides not matched to a gene: 4. CDR1 is MNHEY, CDR2 SVGEGT, per germline. The CDR3 is 14 residues long.

There are a few counts of this clonotype. V is TRBV27 and J is TRBJ2-2, with no clear D. CDR1 and CDR2 from the germline V gene are MNHEY and SMNVEV (reference sequence). The CDR3 extends over 15 amino acids. Trimming left V 4 bases short and J 0 bases short, with 9 bases between. CDR3 sequence: CASSSPVANTGELFF. DNA of the CDR3: TGTGCCAGCAGTTCCCCCGTAGCGAACACCGGGGAGCTGTTTTTT.

This chain connects TRBV24-1 to TRBJ1-2; D is ambiguous. Germline CDR1 is KGHDR and CDR2 is SFDVKD. Trimming cost V 1 base and J 8 bases, with 16 bases left between them. This CDR3 has 15 residues. As DNA, the CDR3 is TGTGCCACCAGTGATTTCCTGAACGGGCTAGAAGGCTACACCTTC. Protein sequence: CATSDFLNGLEGYTF.

V and J are TRBV12-3 or TRBV12-4 and TRBJ2-7, with D possibly TRBD1 on 6 matching bases. V was trimmed by 4 bases and J by 2 bases, leaving 9 bases between them. The CDR3 contains 13 residues. The CDR3 bases are TGTGCCAGCAGTTCGGACAGCACCTACGAGCAGTACTTC. It specifies CASSSDSTYEQYF.

The chain recombines TRBV20-1 with TRBJ2-7; 9 bases agree with TRBD1. Germline trimming cut 7 bases from V and 5 bases from J; bases unmatched to any gene: 9. Germline assignment: CDR1 DFQATT and CDR2 SNEGSKA (reference sequence). The length of the CDR3 is 13 residues. Here the CDR3 reads CSVGRDRVNEQYF. The CDR3 DNA follows: TGCAGTGTTGGCCGGGACAGGGTCAACGAGCAGTACTTC.